The T cell receptor (beta chain) under discussion was sequenced for a study of blood T cell repertoires in COVID-19. The table came from immunoSEQ multiplex PCR; TCRdb's copy has only in-frame clones and leaves some out. The repertoire holds about 89,000 clones, with about 80% as singletons. The germline V and J ends were trimmed by 2 bases and 4 bases, with 14 bases remaining between them. This CDR3 has 15 residues. Germline lookup yields CDR1 MDHEN and CDR2 SYDVKM. Sequencing was carried out using peripheral blood. The chain recombines TRBV28 with TRBJ1-1; D is possibly TRBD1 (6 bases). This receptor was taken from a human donor in a cohort sampled during active COVID-19. For the CDR3, the DNA is TGTGCCAGCAGTTTACCCGCGGGAGGGGGCACTGAAGCTTTCTTT. It translates to CASSLPAGGGTEAFF.